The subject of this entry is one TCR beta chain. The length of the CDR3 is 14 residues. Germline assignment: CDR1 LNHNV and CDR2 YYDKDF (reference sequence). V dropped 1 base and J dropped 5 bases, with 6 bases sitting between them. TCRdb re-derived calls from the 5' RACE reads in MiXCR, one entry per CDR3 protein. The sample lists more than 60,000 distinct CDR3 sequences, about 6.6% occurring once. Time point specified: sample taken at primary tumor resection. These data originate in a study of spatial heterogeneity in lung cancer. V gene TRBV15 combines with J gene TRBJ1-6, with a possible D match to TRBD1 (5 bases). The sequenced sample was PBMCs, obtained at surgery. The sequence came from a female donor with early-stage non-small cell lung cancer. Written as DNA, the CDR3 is TGTGCCACCAGCAGAGGACAGAATAATTCACCCCTCCACTTT. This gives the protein CATSRGQNNSPLHF. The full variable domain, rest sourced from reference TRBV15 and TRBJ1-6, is DAMVIQNPRYQVTQFGKPVTLSCSQTLNHNVMYWYQQKSSQAPKLLFHYYDKDFNNEADTPDNFQSRRPNTSFCFLDIRSPGLGDTAMYLCATSRGQNNSPLHFGNGTRLTVT.